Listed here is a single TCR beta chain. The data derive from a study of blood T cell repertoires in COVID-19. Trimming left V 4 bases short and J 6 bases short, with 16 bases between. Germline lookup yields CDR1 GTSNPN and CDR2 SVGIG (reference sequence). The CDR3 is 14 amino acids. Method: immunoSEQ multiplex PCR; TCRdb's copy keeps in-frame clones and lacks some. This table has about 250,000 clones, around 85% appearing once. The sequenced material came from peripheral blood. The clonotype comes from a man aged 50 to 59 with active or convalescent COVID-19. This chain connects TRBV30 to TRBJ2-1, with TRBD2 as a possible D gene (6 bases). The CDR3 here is CAWTGTGTGNEQFF. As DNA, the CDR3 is TGTGCCTGGACCGGGACCGGGACTGGCAATGAGCAGTTCTTC.